These 29 T cell receptor beta chains came from one sample sequenced in a study of cytotoxic CD8 clonotypes in ibrutinib-treated CLL. Sequencing was performed with immunoSEQ multiplex PCR; in TCRdb, only in-frame clones are kept and a portion is missing. The table shows approximately 33,000 clones, with 69% occurring only once. The starting material was PBMCs, obtained before ibrutinib treatment. The source of these receptors is a human donor with chronic lymphocytic leukemia.

This clone showed up just a few times. The chain has TRBV27 and TRBJ1-2, with 9 bases fitting TRBD1. V shed 3 bases and J 7 bases; nucleotides not matched to a gene: 12. The CDR3 sequence is 16 residues long. Germline V CDR1 and CDR2: MNHEY, SMNVEV (reference sequence). The CDR3 protein is CASSFSGQGRRFGYTF. As DNA, the CDR3 is TGTGCCAGCAGTTTTTCCGGACAGGGGAGACGCTTTGGCTACACCTTC.

The gene calls are TRBV7-2 and TRBJ1-1; D might be TRBD1 (6 bases). The CDR3 is 13 residues long. The V gene's germline CDR1 is SGHTA and CDR2 FQGNSA. Trimming left V 0 bases short and J 5 bases short, with 7 bases between. CDR3 region: CASSLADRTEAFF. In nucleotides, the CDR3 is TGTGCCAGCAGCTTAGCAGACAGGACTGAAGCTTTCTTT.

The V gene is TRBV7-5, the J gene TRBJ1-6; TRBD1 was called by the table and not checked on the DNA. TRBV7-5 is a pseudogene segment. CDR3 size: 16 residues. For the CDR3, the DNA is TGTGTCAGAAGCTGCCAGGGGCAGCCAAATAATTCACCCCTCCACTTT. Translating it yields CVRSCQGQPNNSPLHF.

This clone has a single count. The gene calls are TRBV28 and TRBJ1-2; a possible D gene is TRBD1 (5 bases). The CDR3 has 13 residues. Between the trimmed V and J ends, which lost 2 bases and 8 bases, there was a span of 12 bases. The germline V gene encodes CDR1 MDHEN and CDR2 SYDVKM. The CDR3 bases are TGTGCCAGCAGTTTAAGCCAGGGCTGGGGCTACACCTTC. This translates into CASSLSQGWGYTF.

The gene calls are TRBV2 and TRBJ2-7; perhaps TRBD1 as D (6 bases). The CDR3 contains 11 residues. The germline CDR1 and CDR2 sequences are SNHLY and FYNNEI. The germline V and J ends were trimmed by 6 bases and 6 bases, with 9 bases remaining between them. The DNA for the CDR3 is TGTGCCAGCAGAACAGGGTCCGAGCAGTACTTC. This sequence encodes CASRTGSEQYF.

The J gene is TRBJ2-1, the V gene TRBV4-3; D is possibly TRBD2 (5 bases). Germline-derived CDR1 and CDR2 are LGHNA and YSLEER. V was clipped by 0 bases and J by 6 bases, with 15 bases between them. This CDR3 spans 16 amino acids. In nucleotides, the CDR3 is TGCGCCAGCAGCCAAGACCTCGTTACTAGACCCAATGAGCAGTTCTTC. It yields the protein CASSQDLVTRPNEQFF.

The V call is TRBV29-1, the J call TRBJ1-1; the D gene is possibly TRBD1 (5 bases). Germline V gives CDR1 SQVTM, CDR2 ANQGSEA. The CDR3 loop spans 13 amino acids. Trimming took off 1 base at V and 11 bases at J, with 17 bases between the two ends. The CDR3 is CSVEVATRTSAFF. The CDR3 DNA follows: TGCAGCGTTGAAGTAGCTACCCGGACATCCGCTTTCTTT.

This clone was seen more than once but under ten times. V gene TRBV5-1 combines with J gene TRBJ2-3; D uncertain. Germline V gene sequence: CDR1 SGHRS, CDR2 YFSETQ. V shed 0 bases and J shed 0 bases, with 8 bases lying between them. This CDR3 has 15 residues. In DNA form, the CDR3 reads TGCGCCAGCAGCTTGGGGTCATATAGCACAGATACGCAGTATTTT. It specifies CASSLGSYSTDTQYF.

The genes are TRBV7-2 and TRBJ1-5; 10 nucleotides line up with TRBD1. The trim removed 5 bases at V and 6 bases at J, leaving 4 bases unmatched. Looked up from germline, CDR1 is SGHTA and CDR2 is FQGNSA. The CDR3 consists of 14 residues. The DNA for the CDR3 is TGTGCCAGCAGCCCAGACAGGGGGCGTCAGCCCCAGCATTTT. Translated, it gives CASSPDRGRQPQHF.

This clone appeared a few times. This chain uses TRBV7-2 with TRBJ1-2; 8 bases align to TRBD1. Germline V gene sequence: CDR1 SGHTA, CDR2 FQGNSA. This CDR3 is 13 amino acids long. J lost 8 bases, V lost 4 bases, and 6 bases had no gene match. CDR3 in amino acids: CASSSDRVDGYTF. The CDR3 DNA reads TGTGCCAGCAGCTCGGACAGGGTAGACGGCTACACCTTC.

This clone turned up a few times. The V gene is TRBV6-1, the J gene TRBJ1-2; 7 bases align to TRBD1. Losses at the gene ends were 7 bases for V and 4 bases for J; bases not matched to a gene: 9. The CDR3 contains 14 residues. Germline lookup yields CDR1 MNHNS and CDR2 SASEGT. The CDR3 DNA follows: TGTGCCAGCACTAGGACAGGAAGATTCTATGGCTACACCTTC. Translating it yields CASTRTGRFYGYTF.

This chain connects TRBV6-1 to TRBJ2-5; TRBD2 matches at 9 bases. V was pared by 3 bases and J by 4 bases, with 9 bases of the junction left unmatched. This CDR3 contains 16 residues. Germline CDR1 is MNHNS and CDR2 is SASEGT. The CDR3 spells CASSDQEAGGRETQYF. The CDR3 DNA follows: TGTGCCAGCAGTGACCAAGAAGCGGGAGGAAGAGAGACCCAGTACTTC.

V is TRBV6-5 and J is TRBJ2-5; D possibly corresponds to TRBD1 (5 bases). V gave up 0 bases and J gave up 4 bases, with 6 bases separating them. CDR3 length: 13 residues. Germline CDR1 is MNHEY and CDR2 is SVGAGI. Here the CDR3 DNA reads TGTGCCAGCAGTTACTCCAGGGCAGAGACCCAGTACTTC. It translates to CASSYSRAETQYF.

V and J are TRBV29-1 and TRBJ1-2; tentative D call: TRBD1 (5 bases). The length of the CDR3 is 15 residues. Germline CDR1 reads SQVTM; CDR2 reads ANQGSEA. V gave up 0 bases and J gave up 5 bases, with 16 bases separating them. The CDR3 loop reads CSVEDPPGTLYGYTF. CDR3 nucleotides: TGCAGCGTTGAAGATCCTCCCGGGACGCTGTATGGCTACACCTTC.

V gene TRBV30 combines with J gene TRBJ1-2, with 11 bases fitting TRBD1. The CDR3 covers 17 residues. V shed 4 bases, J shed 1 base, and the junction held 11 bases outside the gene matches. CDR1 and CDR2 (germline): GTSNPN, SVGIG (reference sequence). Written as DNA, the CDR3 is TGTGCCTGGATCCCCCGGACAGGGGGCGAGAGTAACTATGGCTACACCTTC. It is translated as CAWIPRTGGESNYGYTF.

The rearrangement links TRBV25-1 to TRBJ1-1; D gene ambiguous. Germline-derived CDR1 and CDR2 are MGHDK and SYGVNS. Trimming took off 1 base at V and 10 bases at J, with 7 bases between the two ends. This CDR3 is built from 11 residues. As DNA, the CDR3 is TGTGCCAGCAGTGAATGGGGAGGAGCTTTCTTT. This codes for CASSEWGGAFF.

J is TRBJ2-7 and V is TRBV19; D call uncertain. V was shortened by 5 bases and J by 1 base, with 3 bases between the two germline ends. The CDR3 is made up of 11 amino acids. CDR1 is LNHDA and CDR2 is SQIVND in the germline V gene (reference sequence). CDR3 loop: CASSGSYEQYF. In nucleotides, the CDR3 is TGTGCCAGTAGTGGATCCTACGAGCAGTACTTC. The full variable domain, in which reference TRBV19 and TRBJ2-7 provide the parts outside the CDR3, is DGGITQSPKYLFRKEGQNVTLSCEQNLNHDAMYWYRQDPGQGLRLIYYSQIVNDFQKGDIAEGYSVSREKKESFPLTVTSAQKNPTAFYLCASSGSYEQYFGPGTRLTVT.

This chain joins TRBV10-3 and TRBJ2-4; 8 bases fit TRBD1. Germline V gene data show CDR1 as ENHRY and CDR2 as SYGVKD. CDR3 length: 16 amino acids. With 2 bases clipped from V and 0 bases from J, the junction kept 3 bases outside the gene matches. CDR3 nucleotides: TGTGCCATCAGTGAGGCAGGGGGCCCAGCCAAAAACATTCAGTACTTC. Translating gives CAISEAGGPAKNIQYF.

The chain uses TRBV15 and TRBJ2-1; 9 bases align to TRBD2. Trimming removed 1 base from V and 6 bases from J; junction bases left unmatched: 7. The CDR3 contains 16 residues. Germline V gene data show CDR1 as LNHNV and CDR2 as YYDKDF (reference sequence). The CDR3 DNA follows: TGTGCCACCAGCAGAGCTAGCGGGGTATCTTTCAATGAGCAGTTCTTC. It codes for CATSRASGVSFNEQFF.

The CDR3 spells CSALDGTEAFF. CDR3 nucleotides: TGCAGTGCCCTGGACGGGACTGAAGCTTTCTTT. J is TRBJ1-1 and V is TRBV20-1, with no clear D. The germline V gene encodes CDR1 DFQATT and CDR2 SNEGSKA (reference sequence). CDR3 length: 11 residues. V lost 6 bases, J lost 5 bases, and 10 bases lay in between.

The chain has TRBV7-2 and TRBJ1-2; 7 nucleotides line up with TRBD1. The V gene end was trimmed by 5 bases and the J gene end by 3 bases; junction bases not matched to a gene: 9. Germline V lookup: CDR1 SGHTA, CDR2 FQGNSA. The CDR3 loop spans 15 amino acids. CDR3 in DNA: TGTGCCAGCAGCACCCGACAGGGATCCGACTATGGCTACACCTTC. Translated: CASSTRQGSDYGYTF.

The V gene is TRBV5-1, the J gene TRBJ1-1; D call uncertain. The CDR3 consists of 16 residues. Trimming removed 4 bases from V and 0 bases from J, with 16 bases in between. The V gene's germline CDR1 is SGHRS and CDR2 YFSETQ. CDR3 nucleotide sequence: TGCGCCAGCAGCCCCTGGGGATCAACAGTGAACACTGAAGCTTTCTTT. The encoded protein is CASSPWGSTVNTEAFF. Using reference TRBV5-1 and TRBJ1-1 for the parts outside the CDR3, the full variable domain is KAGVTQTPRYLIKTRGQQVTLSCSPISGHRSVSWYQQTPGQGLQFLFEYFSETQRNKGNFPGRFSGRQFSNSRSEMNVSTLELGDSALYLCASSPWGSTVNTEAFFGQGTRLTVV.

V usage is TRBV6-5 and J usage is TRBJ2-1; D remains ambiguous. The CDR3 sequence is 15 residues long. The germline gives CDR1 MNHEY, CDR2 SVGAGI. V dropped 6 bases and J dropped 0 bases, with 12 bases sitting between them. The CDR3 DNA reads as TGTGCCAGCAGCTTCCTACCGAGCTCCTACAATGAGCAGTTCTTC. This encodes CASSFLPSSYNEQFF.

The J gene is TRBJ2-7, the V gene TRBV19; tentative D call: TRBD2 (6 bases). CDR1 is LNHDA and CDR2 is SQIVND in the germline V gene (reference sequence). The length of the CDR3 is 15 residues. Trimming shortened V by 6 bases and J by 2 bases, and 17 bases separated the two germline ends. In DNA form, the CDR3 reads TGTGCCAGTAGCCGCTTGGGGTCGGGGGCCTACGAGCAGTACTTC. Translation: CASSRLGSGAYEQYF. Full variable domain (outside the CDR3, taken from reference TRBV19 and TRBJ2-7): DGGITQSPKYLFRKEGQNVTLSCEQNLNHDAMYWYRQDPGQGLRLIYYSQIVNDFQKGDIAEGYSVSREKKESFPLTVTSAQKNPTAFYLCASSRLGSGAYEQYFGPGTRLTVT.

This clone was detected only a few times. The rearrangement joins TRBV4-1 to TRBJ2-3; D is ambiguous. This CDR3 region has 14 residues. Germline assignment: CDR1 MGHRA and CDR2 YSYEKL. V was clipped by 3 bases and J by 5 bases, with 12 bases between them. In DNA, the CDR3 is TGCGCCAGCAGCCAGGTTAGTTGGAGAGATACGCAGTATTTT. It translates to CASSQVSWRDTQYF.

A few counts support this clone. The chain links TRBV20-1 to TRBJ2-7; D is unresolved. This CDR3 region has 9 residues. With 4 bases removed from V and 8 bases from J, the gap between germline ends came to 6 bases. CDR1 is DFQATT and CDR2 is SNEGSKA in the germline V gene (reference sequence). CDR3 nucleotides: TGCAGTGCTACCTTTCAGCAGTACTTC. Translated, it gives CSATFQQYF.

In this sample, this clone turned up a few times. The rearrangement uses TRBV27 and TRBJ1-2, with D unresolved. From germline, CDR1 is MNHEY and CDR2 SMNVEV (reference sequence). Deletions cut 4 bases from V and 4 bases from J, with 10 bases between. CDR3 length: 13 residues. CDR3: CASSSGMSYGYTF. The CDR3, as DNA: TGTGCCAGCAGTTCTGGGATGAGCTATGGCTACACCTTC.

This clone was recorded a few times. This sequence joins TRBV19 and TRBJ2-7; 9 bases agree with TRBD1. Germline V gives CDR1 LNHDA, CDR2 SQIVND (reference sequence). The length of the CDR3 is 15 residues. V shed 9 bases and J 0 bases; nucleotides not matched to a gene: 9. The CDR3 sequence: CASQIGQGPSYEQYF. CDR3 nucleotide sequence: TGTGCCAGCCAAATCGGACAGGGGCCCTCCTACGAGCAGTACTTC.

The chain is built from TRBV27 and TRBJ2-1, with D unclear. Per germline, CDR1 MNHEY and CDR2 SMNVEV (reference sequence). This CDR3 is built from 15 residues. Trimming cost V 5 bases and J 0 bases, with 11 bases left between them. The CDR3 DNA reads as TGTGCCAGCAGTCTTCGACTCAGCTCCTACAATGAGCAGTTCTTC. It yields the protein CASSLRLSSYNEQFF.